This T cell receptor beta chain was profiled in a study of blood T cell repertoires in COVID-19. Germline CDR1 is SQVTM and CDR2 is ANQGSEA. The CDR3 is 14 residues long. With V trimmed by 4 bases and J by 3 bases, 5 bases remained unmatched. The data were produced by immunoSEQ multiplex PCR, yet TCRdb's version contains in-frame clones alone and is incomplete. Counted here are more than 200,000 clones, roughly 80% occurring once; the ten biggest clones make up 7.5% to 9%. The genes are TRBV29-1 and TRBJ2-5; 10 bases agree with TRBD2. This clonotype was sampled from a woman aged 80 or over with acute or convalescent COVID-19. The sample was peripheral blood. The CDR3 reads CSVVVTSGKETQYF. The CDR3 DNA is TGCAGCGTTGTAGTAACTAGCGGGAAAGAGACCCAGTACTTC. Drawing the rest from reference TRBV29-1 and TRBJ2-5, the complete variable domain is SAVISQKPSRDICQRGTSLTIQCQVDSQVTMMFWYRQQPGQSLTLIATANQGSEATYESGFVIDKFPISRPNLTFSTLTVSNMSPEDSSIYLCSVVVTSGKETQYFGPGTRLLVL.